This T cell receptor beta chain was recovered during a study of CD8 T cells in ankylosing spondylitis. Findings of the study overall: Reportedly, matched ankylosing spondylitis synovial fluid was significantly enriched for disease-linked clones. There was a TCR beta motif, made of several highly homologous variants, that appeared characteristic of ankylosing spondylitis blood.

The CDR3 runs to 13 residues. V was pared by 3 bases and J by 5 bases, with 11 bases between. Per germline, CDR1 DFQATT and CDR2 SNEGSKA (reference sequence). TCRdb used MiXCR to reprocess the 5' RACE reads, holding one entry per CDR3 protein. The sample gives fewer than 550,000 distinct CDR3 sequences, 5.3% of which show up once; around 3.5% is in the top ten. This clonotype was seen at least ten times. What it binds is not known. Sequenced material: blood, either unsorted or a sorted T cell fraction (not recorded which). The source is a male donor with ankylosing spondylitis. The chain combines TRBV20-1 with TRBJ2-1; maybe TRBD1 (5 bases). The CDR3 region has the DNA TGCAGTGCTAGCGTCAGGGCCGACAATGAGCAGTTCTTC. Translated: CSASVRADNEQFF.